The rows below give T cell receptor beta chains drawn from one sample of a study of blood T cell repertoires in COVID-19. Generated by immunoSEQ multiplex PCR, the TCRdb table keeps only in-frame clones and is missing some. The sample gives 170,000 or so clones, about 87% of which show up once; about 2.5% is in the top ten. The sample was peripheral blood. The origin of the receptors is a man aged 40-49 years with active or convalescent COVID-19. CDR3s include the opening cysteine and the closing phenylalanine or tryptophan. A D gene is named only where the DNA matches it firmly. Expanded clones get a size class; other rows say once, few or many, or leave the size out.

D gene: TRBD2; V gene: TRBV4-2; J gene: TRBJ2-3; clone size: .; CDR3 DNA: TGTGCCAGCAGCCAAGATCTAGCGGCTAGCACAGATACGCAGTATTTT; CDR3 protein: CASSQDLAASTDTQYF
D gene: .; V gene: TRBV27; J gene: TRBJ2-2; clone size: .; CDR3 DNA: TGTGCCAGCAGTTTATCTTTCAGGGCGAACACCGGGGAGCTGTTTTTT; CDR3 protein: CASSLSFRANTGELFF
D gene: .; V gene: TRBV7-2; J gene: TRBJ2-7; clone size: .; CDR3 DNA: TGTGCCAGCAGCACACAGCTATACGAGCAGTACTTC; CDR3 protein: CASSTQLYEQYF
D gene: .; V gene: TRBV10-3; J gene: TRBJ2-7; clone size: once; CDR3 DNA: TGTGCCATCAGCGATTCAGGGGCCCAATACTTC; CDR3 protein: CAISDSGAQYF
D gene: TRBD1; V gene: TRBV11-3; J gene: TRBJ2-5; clone size: .; CDR3 DNA: TGTGCCAGCAGCTACTGGGACAGGGGGCGCGAAGAGACCCAGTACTTC; CDR3 protein: CASSYWDRGREETQYF
D gene: TRBD2; V gene: TRBV19; J gene: TRBJ2-3; clone size: .; CDR3 DNA: TGTGCCAGTAGTAGGAGGACTAGCGGGCTCACAGATACGCAGTATTTT; CDR3 protein: CASSRRTSGLTDTQYF
D gene: .; V gene: TRBV7-3; J gene: TRBJ1-3; clone size: .; CDR3 DNA: TGTGCCAGCAGCTTATGGGGGGGCTCTGGAAACACCATATATTTT; CDR3 protein: CASSLWGGSGNTIYF
D gene: TRBD1; V gene: TRBV30; J gene: TRBJ2-2; clone size: .; CDR3 DNA: TGTGCCTGGAGTGCCGGGACAGGACCCGGCGCGAACACCGGGGAGCTGTTTTTT; CDR3 protein: CAWSAGTGPGANTGELFF
D gene: TRBD2; V gene: TRBV10-3; J gene: TRBJ2-5; clone size: .; CDR3 DNA: TGTGCCATCCGTAACTCCCTTAGCGGGGGCCAAGAGACCCAGTACTTC; CDR3 protein: CAIRNSLSGGQETQYF
D gene: TRBD1; V gene: TRBV5-6; J gene: TRBJ1-3; clone size: .; CDR3 DNA: TGTGCCAGCAGCTTCAGGACAGGGCGAGGAAACACCATATATTTT; CDR3 protein: CASSFRTGRGNTIYF
D gene: TRBD2; V gene: TRBV19; J gene: TRBJ2-5; clone size: .; CDR3 DNA: TGTGCCAGTAGTATGCCCGGGACTAGCGGGATTACCCAGTACTTC; CDR3 protein: CASSMPGTSGITQYF
D gene: TRBD1; V gene: TRBV14; J gene: TRBJ2-7; clone size: .; CDR3 DNA: TGTGCCAGCAGCTACGGACAGGGCTACGAGCAGTACTTC; CDR3 protein: CASSYGQGYEQYF
D gene: .; V gene: TRBV6-6; J gene: TRBJ1-1; clone size: .; CDR3 DNA: TGTGCCAGCACCCCGAGGGAGGGGACTGAAGCTTTCTTT; CDR3 protein: CASTPREGTEAFF
D gene: TRBD1; V gene: TRBV4-1; J gene: TRBJ1-5; clone size: .; CDR3 DNA: TGCGCCAGCAGCCAACCACTACAGGGGGCACGGCAGCCCCAGCATTTT; CDR3 protein: CASSQPLQGARQPQHF
D gene: .; V gene: TRBV9; J gene: TRBJ1-6; clone size: .; CDR3 DNA: TGTGCCAGCTCCCCAGAGGTGAATTCACCCCTCCACTTT; CDR3 protein: CASSPEVNSPLHF
D gene: .; V gene: TRBV7-6; J gene: TRBJ2-3; clone size: .; CDR3 DNA: TGTGCCAGCAGCTTGCGGGCCCTGGGCGGGACGACCACAGATACGCAGTATTTT; CDR3 protein: CASSLRALGGTTTDTQYF
D gene: TRBD2; V gene: TRBV2; J gene: TRBJ2-1; clone size: .; CDR3 DNA: TGTGCCAGCAGTTTGATAGCGGGGGGGCGGAATGAGCAGTTCTTC; CDR3 protein: CASSLIAGGRNEQFF
D gene: TRBD2; V gene: TRBV5-1; J gene: TRBJ2-1; clone size: .; CDR3 DNA: TGCGCCAGCAGCGCCGGGGGGGCAGGAGATGAGCAGTTCTTC; CDR3 protein: CASSAGGAGDEQFF
D gene: .; V gene: TRBV3-1/TRBV3-2; J gene: TRBJ2-7; clone size: .; CDR3 DNA: TGTGCCAGCAGCTACCCCGGGCAGGGCACCCACGAGCAGTACTTC; CDR3 protein: CASSYPGQGTHEQYF
D gene: .; V gene: TRBV5-1; J gene: TRBJ2-5; clone size: once; CDR3 DNA: TGCGCCAGCAGCTTAACAGGGAAAGAGACCCAGTACTTC; CDR3 protein: CASSLTGKETQYF
D gene: TRBD2; V gene: TRBV6-6; J gene: TRBJ2-5; clone size: .; CDR3 DNA: TGTGCCAGCAGTTCACCGGGCCAGCGGGGGGTAGAGACCCAGTACTTC; CDR3 protein: CASSSPGQRGVETQYF
D gene: .; V gene: TRBV11-2; J gene: TRBJ1-2; clone size: .; CDR3 DNA: TGTGCCAGCAGCCTCGGCGGAACCTATGGCTACACCTTC; CDR3 protein: CASSLGGTYGYTF
D gene: .; V gene: TRBV4-3; J gene: TRBJ1-3; clone size: few; CDR3 DNA: TGCGCCAGCAGCCAAGCGGGGGGTCACACCATATATTTT; CDR3 protein: CASSQAGGHTIYF
D gene: .; V gene: TRBV4-2; J gene: TRBJ1-4; clone size: once; CDR3 DNA: TGTGCCAGCAGCCAAGGGGCCGGGGGGAATGAAAAACTGTTTTTT; CDR3 protein: CASSQGAGGNEKLFF
D gene: .; V gene: TRBV13; J gene: TRBJ1-5; clone size: .; CDR3 DNA: TGTGCCAGCAGCTTCGGGGGAAACAATCAGCCCCAGCATTTT; CDR3 protein: CASSFGGNNQPQHF
D gene: TRBD1; V gene: TRBV2; J gene: TRBJ2-7; clone size: .; CDR3 DNA: TGTGCCAGTCGCGCCCGGTCGGGACAGTTTATCTACGAGCAGTACTTC; CDR3 protein: CASRARSGQFIYEQYF
D gene: .; V gene: TRBV19; J gene: TRBJ2-7; clone size: once; CDR3 DNA: TGTGCCAGTAGTATCCGGGGGTTAGACGAGCAGTACTTC; CDR3 protein: CASSIRGLDEQYF
D gene: .; V gene: TRBV6-5; J gene: TRBJ2-2; clone size: .; CDR3 DNA: TGTGCCAGCAGTTACGAGGGGGGGCGAACCGGGGAGCTGTTTTTT; CDR3 protein: CASSYEGGRTGELFF
D gene: .; V gene: TRBV20-1; J gene: TRBJ2-5; clone size: once; CDR3 DNA: TGCAGTGCTACGGGGGAAGAGACCCAGTACTTC; CDR3 protein: CSATGEETQYF
D gene: .; V gene: TRBV5-1; J gene: TRBJ2-5; clone size: .; CDR3 DNA: TGCGCCAGCAGCCCCCGCGGGGACGAGACCCAGTACTTC; CDR3 protein: CASSPRGDETQYF
D gene: TRBD1; V gene: TRBV5-8; J gene: TRBJ2-1; clone size: once; CDR3 DNA: TGTGCCAGCAGCTTGCGTGTGACAGGGCATTTGGGTGAGCAGTTCTTC; CDR3 protein: CASSLRVTGHLGEQFF
D gene: TRBD2; V gene: TRBV11-2; J gene: TRBJ2-1; clone size: .; CDR3 DNA: TGTGCCAGCAGCTTAGGGGTTAGGAGCGGGGGCCGTAATGAGCAGTTCTTC; CDR3 protein: CASSLGVRSGGRNEQFF
D gene: .; V gene: TRBV2; J gene: TRBJ2-3; clone size: once; CDR3 DNA: TGTGCCAGCAATGTTGGCAGGGTATCTTCAGATACGCAGTATTTT; CDR3 protein: CASNVGRVSSDTQYF
D gene: .; V gene: TRBV6-5; J gene: TRBJ1-6; clone size: .; CDR3 DNA: TGTGCCAGCAGTCCTCAGGGTCCCTATAATTCACCCCTCCACTTT; CDR3 protein: CASSPQGPYNSPLHF
D gene: .; V gene: TRBV5-1; J gene: TRBJ1-4; clone size: .; CDR3 DNA: TGCGCCAGCAGCTCAGGACAGAATGAAAAACTGTTTTTT; CDR3 protein: CASSSGQNEKLFF
D gene: TRBD1; V gene: TRBV2; J gene: TRBJ2-3; clone size: .; CDR3 DNA: TGTGCCAGCAGTGAAACAAGGGGGCGGATGGATACGCAGTATTTT; CDR3 protein: CASSETRGRMDTQYF
D gene: .; V gene: TRBV4-2; J gene: TRBJ2-7; clone size: .; CDR3 DNA: TGTGCCAGCAGCCAAGAACGGGACATAAGCTCCTACGAGCAGTACTTC; CDR3 protein: CASSQERDISSYEQYF
D gene: TRBD2; V gene: TRBV6-2/TRBV6-3; J gene: TRBJ2-5; clone size: once; CDR3 DNA: TGTGCCAGCAGTTACAGCCAGCGGGGGGGCGGGAAGACCCAGTACTTC; CDR3 protein: CASSYSQRGGGKTQYF
D gene: TRBD2; V gene: TRBV28; J gene: TRBJ2-5; clone size: .; CDR3 DNA: TGTGCCAGCAGTGCCCTTCTAGCGGGTCAACAAGAGACCCAGTACTTC; CDR3 protein: CASSALLAGQQETQYF
D gene: .; V gene: TRBV30; J gene: TRBJ1-2; clone size: .; CDR3 DNA: TGTGCCTGGAGCGCCATGGGACTCGGCTATGGCTACACCTTC; CDR3 protein: CAWSAMGLGYGYTF
D gene: TRBD2; V gene: TRBV14; J gene: TRBJ2-7; clone size: .; CDR3 DNA: TGTGCCAGCAGCCAAGATCCGCTAGCGGGGGGCGAGCAGTACTTC; CDR3 protein: CASSQDPLAGGEQYF
D gene: .; V gene: TRBV7-9; J gene: TRBJ2-7; clone size: .; CDR3 DNA: TGTGCCAGCAGCTTGGGAGATCGGGGTTCCCATTACGAGCAGTACTTC; CDR3 protein: CASSLGDRGSHYEQYF
D gene: .; V gene: TRBV5-1; J gene: TRBJ1-2; clone size: .; CDR3 DNA: TGCGCCAGCAGCTTTTCAGGGGCCAGCCTTTATGGCTACACCTTC; CDR3 protein: CASSFSGASLYGYTF
D gene: .; V gene: TRBV10-1; J gene: TRBJ2-2; clone size: few; CDR3 DNA: TGCGCCAGCAGAGGACAGACTAACACCGGGGAGCTGTTTTTT; CDR3 protein: CASRGQTNTGELFF
D gene: TRBD1; V gene: TRBV7-6; J gene: TRBJ1-2; clone size: .; CDR3 DNA: TGTGCCAGCAGCTTAGCGCCCGGGACAGGGGATGGCTACACCTTC; CDR3 protein: CASSLAPGTGDGYTF